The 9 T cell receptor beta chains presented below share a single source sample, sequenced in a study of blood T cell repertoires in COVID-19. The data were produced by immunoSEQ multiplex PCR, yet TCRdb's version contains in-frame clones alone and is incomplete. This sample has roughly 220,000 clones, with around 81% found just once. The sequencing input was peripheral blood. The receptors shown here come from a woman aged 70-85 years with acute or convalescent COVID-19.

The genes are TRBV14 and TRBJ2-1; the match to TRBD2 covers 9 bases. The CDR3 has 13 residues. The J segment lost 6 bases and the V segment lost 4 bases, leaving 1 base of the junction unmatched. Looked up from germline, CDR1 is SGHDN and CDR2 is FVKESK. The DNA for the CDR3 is TGTGCCAGCAGCCGACTAGCGGCCAATGAGCAGTTCTTC. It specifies CASSRLAANEQFF.

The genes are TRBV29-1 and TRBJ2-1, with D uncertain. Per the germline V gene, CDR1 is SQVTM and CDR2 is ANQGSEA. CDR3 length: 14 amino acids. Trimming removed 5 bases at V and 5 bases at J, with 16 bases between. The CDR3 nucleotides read TGCAGCGTTCAACGTCCGAGAGGTAACAATGAGCAGTTCTTC. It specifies CSVQRPRGNNEQFF.

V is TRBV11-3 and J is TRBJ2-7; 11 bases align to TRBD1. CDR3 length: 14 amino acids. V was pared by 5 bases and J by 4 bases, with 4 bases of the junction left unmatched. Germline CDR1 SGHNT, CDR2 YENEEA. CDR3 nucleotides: TGTGCCAGCAGCCCGGACAGGGGGCCTTACGAGCAGTACTTC. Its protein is CASSPDRGPYEQYF.

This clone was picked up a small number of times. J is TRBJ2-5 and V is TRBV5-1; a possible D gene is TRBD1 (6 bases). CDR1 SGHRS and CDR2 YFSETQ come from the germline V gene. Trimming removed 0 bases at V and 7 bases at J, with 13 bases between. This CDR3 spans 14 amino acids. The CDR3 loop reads CASSLEGTIRTQYF. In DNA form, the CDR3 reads TGCGCCAGCAGCTTGGAAGGGACAATTAGGACCCAGTACTTC.

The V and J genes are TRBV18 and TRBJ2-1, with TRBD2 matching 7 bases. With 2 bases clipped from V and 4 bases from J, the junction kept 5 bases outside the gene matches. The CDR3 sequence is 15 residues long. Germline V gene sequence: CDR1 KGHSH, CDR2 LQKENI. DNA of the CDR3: TGTGCCAGCTCACCATTAGAGCGGGGTTACAATGAGCAGTTCTTC. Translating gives CASSPLERGYNEQFF.

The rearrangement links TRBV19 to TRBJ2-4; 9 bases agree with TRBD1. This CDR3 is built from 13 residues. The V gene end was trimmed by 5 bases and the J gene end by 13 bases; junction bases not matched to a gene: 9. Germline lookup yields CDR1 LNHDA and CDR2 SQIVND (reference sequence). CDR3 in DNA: TGTGCCAGTAGTTCCCGGGACAGGGAAATCCAGTACTTC. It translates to CASSSRDREIQYF.

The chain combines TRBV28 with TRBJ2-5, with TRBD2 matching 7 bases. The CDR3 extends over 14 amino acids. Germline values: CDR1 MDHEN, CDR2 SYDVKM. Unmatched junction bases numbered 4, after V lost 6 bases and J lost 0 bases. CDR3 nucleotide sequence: TGTGCCAGCAGCATTCTAGCGGACCAAGAGACCCAGTACTTC. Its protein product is CASSILADQETQYF.

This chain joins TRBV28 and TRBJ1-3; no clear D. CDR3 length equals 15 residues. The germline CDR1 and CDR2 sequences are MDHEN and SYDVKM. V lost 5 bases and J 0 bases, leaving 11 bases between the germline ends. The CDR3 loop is CASSPGLISGNTIYF. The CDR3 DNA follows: TGTGCCAGCAGTCCCGGACTCATCTCTGGAAACACCATATATTTT.

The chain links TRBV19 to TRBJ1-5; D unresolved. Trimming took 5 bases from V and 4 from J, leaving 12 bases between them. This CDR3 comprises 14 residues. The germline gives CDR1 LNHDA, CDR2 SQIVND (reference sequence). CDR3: CASSPRGWNQPQHF. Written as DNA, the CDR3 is TGTGCCAGTAGTCCGCGAGGTTGGAATCAGCCCCAGCATTTT. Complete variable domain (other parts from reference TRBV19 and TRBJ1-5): DGGITQSPKYLFRKEGQNVTLSCEQNLNHDAMYWYRQDPGQGLRLIYYSQIVNDFQKGDIAEGYSVSREKKESFPLTVTSAQKNPTAFYLCASSPRGWNQPQHFGDGTRLSIL.